The source of this T cell receptor beta chain is a study of blood T cell repertoires in COVID-19. Libraries were prepared by immunoSEQ multiplex PCR; TCRdb keeps only in-frame clonotypes and omits some of them. The data show around 220,000 clones, about 83% seen once. Trimming left V 1 base short and J 8 bases short, with 15 bases between. The V gene's germline CDR1 is SGHDT and CDR2 YYEEEE. This CDR3 spans 14 amino acids. The origin of this receptor is a woman in her thirties or forties who had recovered from COVID-19. The sample was PBMCs or T cells enriched from blood (not recorded which). The rearrangement links TRBV5-6 to TRBJ1-2; D ambiguous. CDR3 bases: TGTGCCAGCAGCTTGTGGAGGAGGGAGGACGGCTACACCTTC. It yields the protein CASSLWRREDGYTF.